The 4 T cell receptor beta chains listed next were all sequenced from one sample in a study of cytomegalovirus exposure and HLA in healthy donors (dated by TCRdb to the late 2010s). The library was produced with the immunoSEQ multiplex PCR assay. The multiplex PCR relied on a mix of 60 forward primers for TCR Vbeta segments and 13 reverse primers for TCR Jbeta segments. TCRdb holds this immuneACCESS table with in-frame rearrangements only. Some clones are missing; in checked studies, unresolved V genes explain under half, and the rest has no known cause. The table for this sample lists approximately 150,000 clones; just under 80% of them were counted only once. Approximately 10% of the sample goes to the ten largest clones. Material: PBMCs. The receptor set was obtained from a man between 18 and 29 years old in good health and CMV-seropositive.

The chain carries TRBV5-1 and TRBJ2-2; TRBD1 might be the D (6 bases). Per the germline V gene, CDR1 is SGHRS and CDR2 is YFSETQ. The CDR3 has 16 residues. Trimming took 0 bases from V and 5 from J, leaving 14 bases between them. The CDR3 DNA sequence: TGCGCCAGCAGCTTGGGGGGCAGGGGTTATACCGGGGAGCTGTTTTTT. It yields the protein CASSLGGRGYTGELFF.

The chain is built from TRBV9 and TRBJ1-4, with 7 bases matching TRBD1. This CDR3 has 15 residues. Germline trimming cut 0 bases from V and 7 bases from J; bases unmatched to any gene: 6. Germline V gives CDR1 SGDLS, CDR2 YYNGEE. CDR3 in amino acids: CASSVEGQKGEKLFF. The CDR3 nucleotides are TGTGCCAGCAGCGTAGAGGGACAGAAGGGTGAAAAACTGTTTTTT.

This sequence joins TRBV28 and TRBJ2-7; 9 bases align to TRBD1. The junction had 7 bases not matched to a gene; V was cut back by 5 bases and J by 5 bases. Germline V gene lookup returns CDR1 MDHEN and CDR2 SYDVKM. This CDR3 contains 14 residues. CDR3 in amino acids: CASSLGQGFHEQYF. CDR3 in DNA: TGTGCCAGCAGTCTCGGACAGGGGTTCCACGAGCAGTACTTC.

The CDR3: CASSLDRPTNEKLFF. CDR3 sequence (DNA): TGTGCCAGCAGCCTAGATCGTCCAACTAATGAAAAACTGTTTTTT. V gene TRBV7-9 combines with J gene TRBJ1-4; the D is unclear. Germline V CDR1 and CDR2: SEHNR, FQNEAQ (reference sequence). The CDR3 has 15 residues. V was clipped by 5 bases and J by 0 bases, with 10 bases between them.